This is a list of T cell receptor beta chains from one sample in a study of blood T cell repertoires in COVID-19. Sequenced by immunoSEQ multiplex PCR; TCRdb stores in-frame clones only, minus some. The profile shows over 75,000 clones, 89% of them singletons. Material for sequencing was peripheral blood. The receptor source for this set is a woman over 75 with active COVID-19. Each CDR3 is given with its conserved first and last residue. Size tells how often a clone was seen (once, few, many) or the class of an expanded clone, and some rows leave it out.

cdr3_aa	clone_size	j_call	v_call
CASSLGAGGALYEQYF	few	TRBJ2-7	TRBV7-2
CASSTSGSISEQYF	-	TRBJ2-7	TRBV5-4
CASSQDLEGTVPDTQYF	-	TRBJ2-3	TRBV4-2
CASRKRVINEQFF	-	TRBJ2-1	TRBV6-5
CASSPVTGGAETQYF	once	TRBJ2-5	TRBV18
CSVHTGGPEAFF	-	TRBJ1-1	TRBV29-1
CASSLTSGRWDEQFF	-	TRBJ2-1	TRBV19
CASSPLGGENTEAFF	-	TRBJ1-1	TRBV13
CAWTPIAGGPRSDPYEQYF	-	TRBJ2-7	TRBV30
CASRPGESGKGKTQYF	-	TRBJ2-5	TRBV23-1
CASSLSRGNEQFF	few	TRBJ2-1	TRBV7-2
CASSSQRGAGGPNEQFF	once	TRBJ2-1	TRBV5-4
CASSLEKGQGNF	-	TRBJ2-7	TRBV7-9
CASSLAQGSYNSPLHF	-	TRBJ1-6	TRBV7-9
CASSYSVQGHNEQFF	-	TRBJ2-1	TRBV6-2/TRBV6-3
CASSLQGKTQYF	-	TRBJ2-5	TRBV13
CASSRSRDRALTGGGNTIYF	-	TRBJ1-3	TRBV13
CASSILGRGTGELFF	-	TRBJ2-2	TRBV7-8
CAIRFRLADNNEQFF	once	TRBJ2-1	TRBV10-3
CASSDRTSGAKNIQYF	-	TRBJ2-4	TRBV25-1
CASSQVDGGDNEQFF	-	TRBJ2-1	TRBV4-3
CATSDYSGRGNNEQFF	-	TRBJ2-1	TRBV24-1
CASSASGGSGANVLTF	-	TRBJ2-6	TRBV2
CASSSDRGSTGELFF	-	TRBJ2-2	TRBV28
CASSFPGESGETQYF	-	TRBJ2-5	TRBV28